One T cell receptor (beta chain) is described in this entry. This sample was taken from a study of blood T cell repertoires in COVID-19. Study summary: T cells, B-cell-depleted T cells, or PBMCs provided the cDNA or gDNA that served as material.

Germline CDR1 reads MDHEN; CDR2 reads SYDVKM. The CDR3 totals 12 residues. The ends were cut back, 9 bases at V and 2 bases at J, with 11 bases in the middle. Libraries were prepared by immunoSEQ multiplex PCR; TCRdb keeps only in-frame clonotypes and omits some of them. This sample carries roughly 160,000 clones, roughly 85% of them seen once, and the ten largest clones take roughly 8.2%. The clonotype was recovered from a man in his sixties with acute or convalescent COVID-19. The chain has TRBV28 and TRBJ2-7; possibly TRBD1 for D (6 bases). The sequencing input was peripheral blood. This chain's CDR3 is CARRGWAYEQYF. The CDR3 DNA reads as TGTGCCAGAAGGGGGTGGGCCTACGAGCAGTACTTC.